Shown below are 2 T cell receptor beta chains from a single sample sequenced in a study of OX40 agonist ivuxolimab in advanced cancers. Produced via immunoSEQ multiplex PCR; TCRdb's table is partial and in-frame only. The sample has about 82,000 clones, 75% to 90% seen once. The sequencing here drew on CD4+ or CD8+ T cells sorted from blood, taken in a trial of the OX40 agonist ivuxolimab. Receptors were obtained from an adult with an advanced solid tumor such as melanoma, head and neck, liver or kidney cancer.

This clone was counted once. The chain joins TRBV2 to TRBJ2-1; 9 bases line up with TRBD2. Per germline, CDR1 SNHLY and CDR2 FYNNEI. V gave up 7 bases and J gave up 7 bases; unmatched junction bases: 5. The CDR3 has 13 amino acids. The CDR3: CASMMGLANEQFF. The CDR3 nucleotides are TGTGCCAGCATGATGGGACTAGCAAATGAGCAGTTCTTC. The full variable domain, rest sourced from reference TRBV2 and TRBJ2-1, is EPEVTQTPSHQVTQMGQEVILRCVPISNHLYFYWYRQILGQKVEFLVSFYNNEISEKSEIFDDQFSVERPDGSNFTLKIRSTKLEDSAMYFCASMMGLANEQFFGPGTRLTVL.

The V call is TRBV5-6, the J call TRBJ1-2, with D tentatively TRBD1 (5 bases). The CDR3 extends over 15 amino acids. The germline V gene encodes CDR1 SGHDT and CDR2 YYEEEE. The V end lost 1 base, the J end lost 3 bases, and 13 bases lay between the germline ends. The CDR3 nucleotides read TGTGCCAGCAGCTTGTACGACAGATATTACTATGGCTACACCTTC. Amino acid sequence: CASSLYDRYYYGYTF.